This T cell receptor beta chain was recorded in a study of beta chain features in type 1 diabetes. Background on the study: The patients were much like the healthy donors in age, gender and cell yields.

With regard to this clone: Its specificity is not known.

Notes on the study in general: Within each of all four CD4+ subsets, Type 1 diabetes patients had TCRB CDR3s that were moderately but significantly shorter.

Isolated RNA was reverse transcribed in full, so expressed TCRB transcripts were sequenced. Method: immunoSEQ multiplex PCR; TCRdb's copy keeps in-frame clones and lacks some. The sample has over 700,000 clones, roughly 15% seen once. What was sequenced was naive CD4+ T cells from blood. The TCR originated in a woman younger than 35 in good health.

The CDR3 spells CASSFGSGSENEQFF. CDR3 coding DNA: TGCGCCAGCAGCTTCGGTAGCGGGAGCGAAAATGAGCAGTTCTTC. The chain couples TRBV5-1 to TRBJ2-1, with 9 nucleotides matching TRBD2. CDR3 length: 15 residues. With 2 bases clipped from V and 7 bases from J, the junction kept 7 bases outside the gene matches. CDR1 is SGHRS, CDR2 YFSETQ, per germline.